This TCR beta chain derives from a study of T cell responses to AZD1222 COVID-19 vaccine. With regard to this clone: Its specificity is unknown.

General study results and limits: Sampling that yielded the repertoires occurred only after the peak T cell response.

Assay: immunoSEQ multiplex PCR; the TCRdb copy retains only in-frame clones and omits some. The table records about 170,000 clones, about nine tenths of them present only once. CDR1 LNHDA and CDR2 SQIVND come from the germline V gene (reference sequence). The CDR3 has 14 residues. V lost 4 bases and J lost 5; bases outside the gene matches: 5. The chain combines TRBV19 with TRBJ1-5; 7 bases line up with TRBD1. The source of this sequence is an adult in good health. The sample was peripheral blood, taken on day 0 of AZD1222 vaccination. As DNA, the CDR3 is TGTGCCAGTAGTACCCGACAGGGCTATCAGCCCCAGCATTTT. Translation gives CASSTRQGYQPQHF.